These T cell receptor beta chains were read from a single sample in a study of control samples from healthy donors and cancer patients. TCRdb's table, derived via immunoSEQ multiplex PCR, lists solely in-frame clones and lacks some. The table has around 130,000 clones, roughly 90% seen once; the top ten hold more than 2.5%. Material: blood. These receptor sequences come from a man aged 45-65 years in good health. Both conserved end residues are part of each CDR3. The D gene is left open where the match is weak. Not all rows give a size; the values are once, few, many and, for expanded clones, a class.

TRBJ1-4	-	TRBV15	TRBD1	CATSPTGFNEKLFF	TGTGCCACCAGCCCGACAGGGTTTAATGAAAAACTGTTTTTT
TRBJ2-3	-	TRBV28	-	CASSSLYPTDTQYF	TGTGCCAGCAGTTCGTTATACCCCACAGATACGCAGTATTTT
TRBJ1-2	-	TRBV28	TRBD1	CASSTETGGYGYTF	TGTGCCAGCAGTACAGAGACAGGGGGCTACGGCTACACCTTC
TRBJ2-6	few	TRBV7-9	TRBD1	CASSDRQGAGGANVLTF	TGTGCCAGCAGCGATAGACAGGGGGCAGGCGGGGCCAACGTCCTGACTTTC
TRBJ2-2	-	TRBV24-1	-	CATRTGNTGELFF	TGTGCCACCAGGACAGGGAACACCGGGGAGCTGTTTTTT
TRBJ2-1	-	TRBV4-1	TRBD2	CASSQDLGGLAYYNEQFF	TGCGCCAGCAGCCAAGACCTGGGAGGGCTAGCCTACTACAATGAGCAGTTCTTC
TRBJ2-1	-	TRBV24-1	-	CATSGTTETYNEQFF	TGTGCCACCAGTGGGACGACGGAGACCTACAATGAGCAGTTCTTC
TRBJ2-3	-	TRBV7-9	-	CARSGVEDTDTQYF	TGTGCCAGGTCGGGCGTGGAAGACACAGATACGCAGTATTTT
TRBJ1-2	few	TRBV9	TRBD1	CASSATTGRYYGYTF	TGTGCCAGCAGCGCCACGACAGGGCGATACTATGGCTACACCTTC
TRBJ1-4	-	TRBV7-9	-	CASSLGVGTATNEKLFF	TGTGCCAGCAGCTTAGGAGTAGGAACTGCAACTAATGAAAAACTGTTTTTT
TRBJ2-2	-	TRBV24-1	TRBD1	CATSDYDRDTYTGELFF	TGTGCCACCAGTGACTATGACAGGGACACCTACACCGGGGAGCTGTTTTTT
TRBJ2-7	-	TRBV10-3	-	CAISRSGAGTQDEQYF	TGTGCCATCAGCCGATCAGGGGCTGGAACTCAAGACGAGCAGTACTTC
TRBJ1-5	once	TRBV6-5	-	CASTSGGFNQPQHF	TGTGCCAGCACCTCCGGAGGTTTCAATCAGCCCCAGCATTTT
TRBJ2-7	-	TRBV7-3	TRBD1	CASSPGQGREQYF	TGTGCCAGCAGCCCGGGACAGGGGCGGGAGCAGTACTTC
TRBJ1-4	-	TRBV3-1/TRBV3-2	TRBD1	CASSHNYRGPGEKLFF	TGTGCCAGCAGCCATAATTACAGGGGGCCTGGCGAAAAACTGTTTTTT
TRBJ2-7	-	TRBV7-2	TRBD2	CASSLTSGGYEQYF	TGTGCCAGCAGCCTCACTTCGGGGGGCTACGAGCAGTACTTC
TRBJ2-7	-	TRBV7-8	-	CASSLNTGTIPEQYF	TGTGCCAGCAGCTTAAACACCGGCACGATCCCCGAGCAGTACTTC
TRBJ2-1	-	TRBV9	-	CASSVTTGPPYNEQFF	TGTGCCAGCAGCGTAACTACAGGGCCCCCCTACAATGAGCAGTTCTTC
TRBJ2-7	-	TRBV2	-	CASSLQGLVEYEQYF	TGTGCCAGCAGTCTACAGGGTCTAGTAGAATACGAGCAGTACTTC
TRBJ1-5	-	TRBV2	-	CASSERGLRDQPQHF	TGTGCCAGCAGTGAACGGGGGCTTCGTGATCAGCCCCAGCATTTT
TRBJ1-1	-	TRBV18	TRBD1	CASSPLQTTRGQNTEAFF	TGTGCCAGCTCACCGCTGCAGACTACCAGGGGGCAGAACACTGAAGCTTTCTTT
TRBJ2-7	-	TRBV11-3	-	CASSSGATYEQYF	TGTGCCAGCAGCTCCGGGGCCACCTACGAGCAGTACTTC
TRBJ2-7	-	TRBV9	TRBD1	CASSVEGQGAYEQYF	TGTGCCAGCAGCGTAGAGGGACAGGGAGCCTACGAGCAGTACTTC
TRBJ2-3	-	TRBV12-3/TRBV12-4	-	CASSLRGTDTQYF	TGTGCCAGCAGTTTGAGGGGCACAGATACGCAGTATTTT
TRBJ1-2	-	TRBV11-2	-	CASSLDPGGWNGYTF	TGTGCCAGCAGCTTAGATCCGGGGGGCTGGAATGGCTACACCTTC
TRBJ2-1	-	TRBV4-1	-	CASSQATGTSQGFF	TGCGCCAGCAGCCAAGCTACCGGGACAAGCCAAGGGTTCTTC
TRBJ2-5	-	TRBV6-5	TRBD1	CASSKGTVYQETQYF	TGTGCCAGCAGTAAGGGGACAGTGTACCAAGAGACCCAGTACTTC
TRBJ2-5	-	TRBV27	TRBD2	CASSLSRLAGETQYF	TGTGCCAGCAGTTTATCGAGGCTAGCGGGAGAGACCCAGTACTTC
TRBJ1-3	-	TRBV14	-	CASSQGGFGNTIYF	TGTGCCAGCAGCCAGGGAGGCTTTGGAAACACCATATATTTT
TRBJ1-1	-	TRBV2	-	CASFQADSNTEAFF	TGTGCCAGCTTCCAGGCCGATTCAAACACTGAAGCTTTCTTT
TRBJ2-7	-	TRBV27	TRBD1	CASSLRDRRTYEQYF	TGTGCCAGCAGTTTAAGGGACAGAAGGACCTACGAGCAGTACTTC
TRBJ1-2	-	TRBV30	-	CAWSVLGVDGYTF	TGTGCCTGGAGTGTATTGGGCGTCGATGGCTACACCTTC
TRBJ2-7	-	TRBV12-3/TRBV12-4	-	CASSPGVYEQYF	TGTGCCAGCAGCCCCGGGGTCTACGAGCAGTACTTC
TRBJ2-5	-	TRBV12-3/TRBV12-4	-	CASSYWEGETQYF	TGTGCCAGCAGTTACTGGGAAGGAGAGACCCAGTACTTC
TRBJ2-4	once	TRBV11-3	TRBD1	CASSPRDSDIQYF	TGTGCCAGCAGCCCTCGGGACAGCGACATTCAGTACTTC
TRBJ1-5	-	TRBV2	-	CASSERGRDSNQPQHF	TGTGCCAGCAGTGAACGCGGGCGAGATAGCAATCAGCCCCAGCATTTT
TRBJ1-6	-	TRBV30	TRBD1	CAWSVLDRDSSPLHF	TGTGCCTGGAGTGTACTCGACAGGGATTCTTCACCCCTCCACTTT
TRBJ2-3	-	TRBV6-6	-	CASRRTGPGTRPDTQYF	TGTGCCAGCAGGCGAACAGGTCCCGGGACAAGGCCCGATACGCAGTATTTT
TRBJ2-5	-	TRBV24-1	-	CATSEGTDSQETQYF	TGTGCCACCAGTGAGGGGACGGACAGCCAAGAGACCCAGTACTTC
TRBJ1-5	-	TRBV28	-	CASSPNNQPQHF	TGTGCCAGCAGCCCTAACAATCAGCCCCAGCATTTT
TRBJ1-1	-	TRBV4-1	-	CASSQILRAENTEAFF	TGCGCCAGCAGCCAAATATTGAGGGCTGAGAACACTGAAGCTTTCTTT
TRBJ1-1	once	TRBV10-3	TRBD1	CAISASGQGLTEAFF	TGTGCCATCAGTGCCAGCGGACAGGGGCTCACTGAAGCTTTCTTT
TRBJ1-5	-	TRBV12-3/TRBV12-4	TRBD1	CASSLTGNQPQHF	TGTGCCAGCAGCTTGACAGGGAATCAGCCCCAGCATTTT
TRBJ1-1	-	TRBV12-3/TRBV12-4	-	CASSFVAEAFF	TGTGCCAGCAGTTTCGTCGCTGAAGCTTTCTTT
TRBJ2-1	-	TRBV10-3	-	CAISEAATEQFF	TGTGCCATCAGCGAAGCGGCAACGGAGCAGTTCTTC
TRBJ2-7	-	TRBV3-1/TRBV3-2	TRBD2	CASSQWGGEQYF	TGTGCCAGCAGCCAGTGGGGGGGCGAGCAGTACTTC
TRBJ1-2	-	TRBV7-9	-	CASSLSGLVGGGYTF	TGTGCCAGCAGCCTCTCGGGACTTGTCGGTGGTGGCTACACCTTC